Following are 2 T cell receptor delta chains from one sample sequenced in a study of gamma-delta T cells after stem cell transplantation. TCRdb reapplied CATT to the RT-PCR reads. The table shows approximately 7,000 delta-chain clones, with approximately 23% occurring only once. Specimen: gamma-delta T cells. These receptor sequences come from a human donor. It is not recorded whose cells these are; they may come from a transplant donor.

On this clone itself: This probably arose from a read error, given a far larger clone one base away. J is TRDJ1 and V is TRDV2; the match to TRDD3 covers 7 bases. J lost 0 bases, V lost 1 base, and 13 bases had no gene match. The CDR3 totals 18 residues. Germline V gene lookup returns CDR1 GEAIGNYY and CDR2 EKD. CDR3 coding DNA: TGTGCCTGTGACACGCCCTGGGGGGTCCAATCGTACACCGATAAACTCATCTTT. It is translated as CACDTPWGVQSYTDKLIF.

Worth noting for this clone: This DNA's translation differs at residue 3 from TCRdb's protein, which comes from a much larger clone; a read error is likely, and the protein shown is translated from the DNA. The chain carries TRDV2 and TRDJ1, with 13 bases lining up with TRDD3. Germline V gene sequence: CDR1 GEAIGNYY, CDR2 EKD. This CDR3 is built from 19 residues. CDR3 amino acids: CARDTLILGDTQETDKLIF. The CDR3 region has the DNA TGTGCCCGTGACACCTTAATACTGGGGGATACGCAAGAAACCGATAAACTCATCTTT.